This passage covers 3 T cell receptor beta chains from one sample sequenced in a study of T-cell reconstitution after alpha-beta-depleted transplantation in children. The library targeted TCRbeta and was prepared with unique molecular identifiers. Using its own MiXCR run on the PCR reads, TCRdb lists one record per CDR3 protein. The data hold approximately 290,000 distinct CDR3 sequences, with approximately 10% observed a single time. The material sequenced was peripheral blood, taken 180 days after TCRalphabeta/CD19-depleted stem cell transplant. The receptors here all came from a male patient between 2 and 15 years old who had a stem cell transplant for chronic granulomatous disease, so the T cells may come from the graft donor.

This clonotype was detected many times. This chain uses TRBV12-3 or TRBV12-4 with TRBJ1-1, with D perhaps TRBD1 (5 bases). Trimming removed 3 bases at V and 4 bases at J, with 9 bases between. The CDR3 length is 13 residues. The CDR3 nucleotides read TGTGCCAGCAGTTTCGGGGGACTCACTGAAGCTTTCTTT. Its translation: CASSFGGLTEAFF.

This clonotype was counted a few times. The V gene is TRBV30, the J gene TRBJ2-2, with 7 bases lining up with TRBD1. The V segment lost 4 bases and the J segment 3 bases; nucleotides outside the gene matches: 5. Germline CDR1 GTSNPN, CDR2 SVGIG (reference sequence). This CDR3 is 14 amino acids long. This chain's CDR3 is CAWNDRVDTGELFF. The CDR3, as DNA: TGTGCCTGGAATGACAGGGTCGACACCGGGGAGCTGTTTTTT.

V usage is TRBV6-2 or TRBV6-3 and J usage is TRBJ2-1; 8 nucleotides agree with TRBD2. The CDR3 contains 21 residues. Germline lookup yields CDR1 MNHEY and CDR2 SVGEGT. V was pared by 2 bases and J by 0 bases, with 18 bases of the junction left unmatched. The CDR3, as DNA: TGTGCCAGCAGTTACAGAGTTTGGCTCAGACTAGCGATGAGCTCCTACAATGAGCAGTTCTTC. Translation: CASSYRVWLRLAMSSYNEQFF.